In this sample, the clone carrying this T cell receptor (beta chain) turned up a few times. The target antigen is unknown. This specimen belongs to a study of Graves' ophthalmopathy and Graves' hyperthyroidism. Study-level points and caveats: A model of 13 signatures distinguished ophthalmopathy from stable hyperthyroidism at roughly 87% sensitivity and 70% to 84% specificity. Ophthalmopathy progression cases were predicted by the model with about 70% sensitivity and about 72% specificity.

Amplification of TCR beta CDR3 regions used RNA transcripts. HTBI-primed first-round RT-PCR preceded second-round multiplex PCR. TCRdb analysed the multiplex PCR reads with MiXCR anew, one entry per CDR3 protein. The profile shows under 60,000 distinct CDR3 sequences, approximately 45% of them singletons. Germline V lookup: CDR1 MNHEY, CDR2 SMNVEV (reference sequence). The CDR3 has 15 residues. Trimming at V came to 6 bases and at J to 6 bases, leaving 6 bases not matched to a gene. The authors used Ficoll-Paque density gradient centrifugation to separate PBMCs. The input was roughly 10 ml of fresh peripheral blood.

This receptor was taken from an adult woman with Graves' ophthalmopathy. The rearrangement uses TRBV27 and TRBJ1-5; 12 bases map to TRBD1. The specimen sequenced was peripheral blood. The CDR3 nucleotides are TGTGCCAGCAGACCCGGGACAGGGGGCCCTCAGCCCCAGCATTTT. Protein product: CASRPGTGGPQPQHF.